Listed here are 3 T cell receptor beta chains from one sample, sequenced in a study of ipilimumab plus nivolumab after autologous stem cell transplantation. Only in-frame clones appear in the TCRdb table, and some are missing; sequencing was by immunoSEQ multiplex PCR. There are fewer than 25,000 clones in the sample; less than 85% occur only once, and 20% to 30% lies in the top ten. The material sequenced was PBMCs, taken in a trial of ipilimumab plus nivolumab as post-transplant consolidation. The receptor set was obtained from a male donor with diffuse large B-cell lymphoma.

V and J are TRBV18 and TRBJ1-1; D unresolved. In germline, CDR1 is KGHSH, CDR2 LQKENI. This CDR3 is 14 amino acids long. V lost 2 bases and J lost 1, with 8 bases in between. CDR3: CASSPGPGNTEAFF. CDR3 sequence (DNA): TGTGCCAGCTCACCAGGGCCCGGGAACACTGAAGCTTTCTTT.

The chain combines TRBV29-1 with TRBJ1-1; D is unresolved. The germline gives CDR1 SQVTM, CDR2 ANQGSEA. V was trimmed by 3 bases and J by 1 base, leaving 9 bases between them. This CDR3 is built from 13 residues. CDR3 residues: CSVEEEQNTEAFF. CDR3 in DNA: TGCAGCGTTGAGGAAGAGCAGAACACTGAAGCTTTCTTT.

This clone was seen only once. The chain recombines TRBV29-1 with TRBJ2-3, with D perhaps being TRBD1 or TRBD2 (5 bases each). The V end lost 5 bases, the J end lost 10 bases, and 25 bases lay between the germline ends. The length of the CDR3 is 15 residues. Per the germline V gene, CDR1 is SQVTM and CDR2 is ANQGSEA. The CDR3 DNA is TGCAGCGTTCCCAGTGGGGGACGCCCAGGCGCTCCGCAGTATTTT. Translation gives CSVPSGGRPGAPQYF.